This T cell receptor beta chain appears in the sequencing data of a study of T cells expressing NK-cell markers. Study-wide results and limits: It remained uncertain whether the expanded NKG2C+ T cell clones were specific for HCMV antigens.

Details on this clonotype: Its cognate antigen is unknown.

CDR1 and CDR2 (germline): MNHEY, SMNVEV (reference sequence). The CDR3 loop spans 14 amino acids. A 5'RACE template switching approach incorporating UMIs was used to make TCR beta cDNA. TCRdb re-called the 5' RACE reads and shows each CDR3 protein once, DNA omitted. Across a few hundred thousand distinct CDR3 sequences, the top ten clones capture 0.3% to 0.45% of the sample. The clonotype comes from a man between 18 and 35 years old in good health. Sequencing input: blood T cells: a sorted CD56 or NKG2C T cell subset, CD4+ or CD8+ T cells, or bulk PBMC T cells (not recorded which). The V gene is TRBV27, the J gene TRBJ1-1. The CDR3 is CASSPYSGRTEAFF.